Given below is one T cell receptor beta chain in context. Its antigen is not identified. This CDR3 is 13 amino acids long. Germline loops: CDR1 SGDLS, CDR2 YYNGEE. V was pared by 3 bases and J by 6 bases, with 13 bases between. This sample is part of a study of shared clonotypes between healthy human individuals. Looking at the study overall: CD4 naive and memory got three plates each, CD8 naive two, CD8 memory one.

The naive CD8 subset, CD45RO-negative cells positively selected for CCR7, excluded terminally differentiated effector memory CD45RA+ cells. Findings and limits, study-wide: Clonotypes which were not shared had lower generation probabilities than clonotypes that all four donors shared.

It was at deep level that the assay was run. Sequenced by immunoSEQ multiplex PCR; TCRdb stores in-frame clones only, minus some. The sample lists roughly 2.1 million clones, about 92% seen once, with over 1.5% in the top ten. The material sequenced was naive CD8+ T cells from PBMCs. V is TRBV9 and J is TRBJ2-7; either TRBD1 or TRBD2 may supply D (7 bases each). The receptor was isolated from a man aged 18-30 years in good health. Some clones in this sample may be carry-over from other donors' samples. The CDR3 here is CASSEGRGPEQYF. The CDR3 DNA reads TGTGCCAGCAGCGAAGGGAGGGGGCCCGAGCAGTACTTC.